Described below is a single T cell receptor (beta chain) sequence and its context. The source of the sample is a study of T cell responses to AZD1222 COVID-19 vaccine. Profiled with immunoSEQ multiplex PCR; TCRdb holds only in-frame clones, not every one. The data show about 160,000 clones, over 75% seen once. This clonotype originated in an adult who received the AZD1222 COVID-19 vaccine. The sample was peripheral blood, taken 28 days after the second AZD1222 dose.

The CDR3 region has the DNA TGTGCCAGCAGCTCACAGGGATTGAACACTGAAGCTTTCTTT. Translating gives CASSSQGLNTEAFF. This rearrangement joins TRBV7-9 to TRBJ1-1; the D gene is possibly TRBD1 (6 bases). Trimming left V 4 bases short and J 0 bases short, with 9 bases between. CDR1 and CDR2 (germline): SEHNR, FQNEAQ (reference sequence). The CDR3 sequence is 14 residues long.